Shown below are 21 T cell receptor beta chains from a single sample sequenced in a study of beta chain features in type 1 diabetes. Of the isolated RNA, all was reverse transcribed, and so the sequenced material was expressed TCRB transcripts. The assay was immunoSEQ multiplex PCR, and TCRdb's table has in-frame clones only and misses some. The data show approximately 730,000 clones, roughly 12% seen once. These receptors' antigens are unknown. Whole-study results and caveats: Among patients with Type 1 diabetes, TCRB CDR3s were moderately but significantly shorter in every one of the four CD4+ subsets.

The sequenced sample consisted of naive CD4+ T cells from blood. These receptors were obtained from a man in his late teens or twenties with type 1 diabetes.

This clone was found a few times. The chain combines TRBV7-9 with TRBJ1-1; D ambiguous. Germline assignment: CDR1 SEHNR and CDR2 FQNEAQ (reference sequence). V was cut by 6 bases and J by 1 base, with 12 bases left in between. The CDR3 spans 14 residues. The CDR3 protein is CASRSRGQNTEAFF. The CDR3 region has the DNA TGTGCCAGCAGATCTAGAGGTCAGAACACTGAAGCTTTCTTT.

This clone was detected a few times. This chain links TRBV10-3 with TRBJ2-3, with D hard to call. Germline CDR1 and CDR2: ENHRY and SYGVKD. The CDR3 consists of 15 residues. V dropped 9 bases and J dropped 5 bases, with 21 bases sitting between them. This CDR3 is CAILQSGVERDTQYF. The CDR3 region has the DNA TGTGCCATTCTCCAATCTGGGGTTGAGAGAGATACGCAGTATTTT.

The chain links TRBV5-6 to TRBJ1-2, with a weak D call TRBD1 (5 bases). CDR3 length equals 13 residues. Trimming pared 4 bases from V and 5 bases from J, leaving 12 bases between. Germline V lookup: CDR1 SGHDT, CDR2 YYEEEE. In DNA, the CDR3 is TGTGCCAGCAGCCCCGGAGAGGGGTATGGCTACACCTTC. This gives the protein CASSPGEGYGYTF.

Only a few counts were recorded for this clone. Sequence at one end of the junction differs from germline and may be a read error. J is TRBJ2-1 and V is TRBV7-7; D unclear. This CDR3 comprises 15 residues. Germline-derived CDR1 and CDR2 are SSHAT and FNYEAQ (reference sequence). CDR3 in amino acids: CASSRLLSSYNEQFF. CDR3 nucleotides: TGTGCTAGCAGCCGTCTCTTAAGCTCCTACAATGAGCAGTTCTTC.

J is TRBJ2-1 and V is TRBV7-9; TRBD2 agrees at 15 bases. In germline, CDR1 is SEHNR, CDR2 FQNEAQ (reference sequence). Losses at the gene ends were 5 bases for V and 4 bases for J; bases not matched to a gene: 9. The CDR3 length is 18 residues. The CDR3 here is CASSPPRTSGGAYNEQFF. CDR3 coding DNA: TGTGCCAGCAGCCCCCCCCGGACTAGCGGGGGGGCTTACAATGAGCAGTTCTTC. Supplemented by reference TRBV7-9 and TRBJ2-1, the full variable domain reads DTGVSQNPRHKITKRGQNVTFRCDPISEHNRLYWYRQTLGQGPEFLTYFQNEAQLEKSRLLSDRFSAERPKGSFSTLEIQRTEQGDSAMYLCASSPPRTSGGAYNEQFFGPGTRLTVL.

This clone was observed a few times. Other DNA variants within this sample encode the same CDR3. V gene TRBV30 combines with J gene TRBJ1-5; D might be TRBD1 (5 bases). In germline, CDR1 is GTSNPN, CDR2 SVGIG (reference sequence). The germline V and J ends were trimmed by 0 bases and 6 bases, with 9 bases remaining between them. CDR3 size: 13 residues. CDR3 residues: CAWSVRGGQPQHF. The CDR3 DNA reads TGTGCCTGGAGTGTAAGGGGTGGTCAGCCCCAGCATTTT.

The chain joins TRBV6-5 to TRBJ1-1; a possible D gene is TRBD1 (6 bases). CDR3 length: 16 residues. Trimming stripped 0 bases from V and 3 bases from J, with 14 bases between. Germline V gene sequence: CDR1 MNHEY, CDR2 SVGAGI. The CDR3 DNA reads as TGTGCCAGCAGTTACTCGAGGCTTGCAGGGGACACTGAAGCTTTCTTT. Its translation is CASSYSRLAGDTEAFF.

V and J are TRBV9 and TRBJ1-1; D is perhaps TRBD1 (6 bases). Looked up from germline, CDR1 is SGDLS and CDR2 is YYNGEE. CDR3 length: 15 amino acids. The V end lost 4 bases, the J end lost 7 bases, and 20 bases lay between the germline ends. As DNA, the CDR3 is TGTGCCAGCAGCCCAGACCCAGGGGAGAAGAATGAAGCTTTCTTT. Residues: CASSPDPGEKNEAFF.

The table lists this clone with a few counts. V is TRBV7-9 and J is TRBJ2-2; D is ambiguous. V lost 2 bases and J 7 bases, leaving 8 bases between the germline ends. CDR1 and CDR2 from the germline V gene are SEHNR and FQNEAQ (reference sequence). CDR3 length: 13 residues. The CDR3 here is CASSLNPGGELFF. For the CDR3, the DNA is TGTGCCAGCAGCTTAAACCCCGGCGGGGAGCTGTTTTTT.

This clone was seen only a few times. The chain is built from TRBV19 and TRBJ2-1, with 7 bases aligning to TRBD2. V was pared by 5 bases and J by 3 bases, with 7 bases of the junction left unmatched. Germline values: CDR1 LNHDA, CDR2 SQIVND (reference sequence). The CDR3 spans 15 residues. The CDR3, as DNA: TGTGCCAGTAGTCCCCCCTGGGACTACTACAATGAGCAGTTCTTC. It encodes CASSPPWDYYNEQFF.

The chain employs TRBV7-6 and TRBJ2-7; no definite D call. V was trimmed by 5 bases and J by 2 bases, leaving 16 bases between them. There are 15 residues in the CDR3. CDR1 SGHVS and CDR2 FNYEAQ come from the germline V gene. CDR3: CASSQQSLGPYEQYF. The CDR3 region has the DNA TGTGCCAGCAGCCAGCAGTCGCTAGGCCCCTACGAGCAGTACTTC.

The rearrangement joins TRBV7-2 to TRBJ2-3; the D gene could be TRBD1 or TRBD2 (5 bases each). Germline CDR1 reads SGHTA; CDR2 reads FQGNSA. Deletions cut 5 bases from V and 0 bases from J, with 15 bases between. The CDR3 spans 16 residues. The chain's CDR3 is CASSLRPGRSTDTQYF. CDR3 nucleotides: TGTGCCAGCAGCCTTAGACCGGGACGCAGCACAGATACGCAGTATTTT.

The V call is TRBV6-6, the J call TRBJ1-5; D perhaps matches TRBD1 (5 bases). The CDR3 is made up of 14 amino acids. Germline CDR1 is MNHNY and CDR2 is SVGAGI (reference sequence). V was clipped by 2 bases and J by 2 bases, with 7 bases between them. The CDR3: CASSYQTGNQPQHF. The CDR3 nucleotides read TGTGCCAGCAGTTACCAGACAGGCAATCAGCCCCAGCATTTT.

This clone was counted only a few times. The CDR3 nucleotides are TGCAGCGCCCGGAGGGGGGGCACCGGGGAGCTGTTTTTT. The encoded protein is CSARRGGTGELFF. The chain uses TRBV29-1 and TRBJ2-2; D possibly corresponds to TRBD2 (7 bases). Trimming took off 7 bases at V and 4 bases at J, with 13 bases between the two ends. The germline gives CDR1 SQVTM, CDR2 ANQGSEA. The CDR3 totals 13 residues.

This clone was seen a few times. The chain is built from TRBV15 and TRBJ2-5; 7 nucleotides match TRBD1. Germline trimming cut 1 base from V and 2 bases from J; bases unmatched to any gene: 7. The germline V gene has CDR1 LNHNV and CDR2 YYDKDF (reference sequence). CDR3 size: 16 residues. The CDR3 here is CATSRGGLGQQETQYF. As DNA, the CDR3 is TGTGCCACCAGCAGAGGAGGGCTGGGACAGCAAGAGACCCAGTACTTC. Together with reference TRBV15 and TRBJ2-5, the CDR3 gives the full variable domain: DAMVIQNPRYQVTQFGKPVTLSCSQTLNHNVMYWYQQKSSQAPKLLFHYYDKDFNNEADTPDNFQSRRPNTSFCFLDIRSPGLGDTAMYLCATSRGGLGQQETQYFGPGTRLLVL.

A few counts support this clone. The chain is built from TRBV28 and TRBJ1-1; possible D gene TRBD1, 6 bases. V dropped 2 bases and J dropped 8 bases, with 12 bases sitting between them. Germline CDR1 and CDR2: MDHEN and SYDVKM. CDR3 size: 13 residues. The DNA for the CDR3 is TGTGCCAGCAGTTTAAGAGGGGGTGGGGAAGCTTTCTTT. Protein: CASSLRGGGEAFF. Filled out from reference TRBV28 and TRBJ1-1, the complete variable domain reads DVKVTQSSRYLVKRTGEKVFLECVQDMDHENMFWYRQDPGLGLRLIYFSYDVKMKEKGDIPEGYSVSREKKERFSLILESASTNQTSMYLCASSLRGGGEAFFGQGTRLTVV.

The chain has TRBV5-6 and TRBJ2-4; D is unclear. The CDR3 runs 14 residues. Germline V CDR1 and CDR2: SGHDT, YYEEEE. The V and J ends lost 3 bases and 7 bases respectively, with 14 bases between them. The CDR3 DNA reads TGTGCCAGCAGCTCTTCAGGAAGGGATAACATTCAGTACTTC. Residues: CASSSSGRDNIQYF.

This clone was counted a few times. The genes are TRBV9 and TRBJ1-4, with D possibly TRBD1 on 5 matching bases. This CDR3 is 19 amino acids long. The V end lost 0 bases, the J end lost 0 bases, and 18 bases lay between the germline ends. The germline V gene encodes CDR1 SGDLS and CDR2 YYNGEE. Written as DNA, the CDR3 is TGTGCCAGCAGCGTAGTGGCGACAGAAACCGACTCAACTAATGAAAAACTGTTTTTT. Translated, it gives CASSVVATETDSTNEKLFF.

V usage is TRBV19 and J usage is TRBJ2-7; the match to TRBD2 covers 8 bases. This CDR3 is 15 amino acids long. The germline CDR1 and CDR2 sequences are LNHDA and SQIVND (reference sequence). J lost 2 bases, V lost 8 bases, and 11 bases had no gene match. The CDR3 coding sequence is TGTGCCAGTGGCCGCCGGGGGGGCGCCCCCTACGAGCAGTACTTC. The encoded protein is CASGRRGGAPYEQYF.

This clone came up a few times. The chain uses TRBV30 and TRBJ2-1; D unresolved. V lost 3 bases and J 0 bases, leaving 12 bases between the germline ends. The CDR3 is made up of 15 amino acids. Germline CDR1 and CDR2: GTSNPN and SVGIG (reference sequence). The CDR3 is CAWRPLRSSYNEQFF. DNA for the CDR3: TGTGCCTGGAGGCCTTTGAGGAGCTCCTACAATGAGCAGTTCTTC.

The chain recombines TRBV6-5 with TRBJ1-3; no clear D. The V and J ends lost 7 bases and 4 bases respectively, with 8 bases between them. The CDR3 is 12 amino acids. Germline lookup yields CDR1 MNHEY and CDR2 SVGAGI. The CDR3 protein is CASTGYGNTIYF. As DNA, the CDR3 is TGTGCCAGCACCGGTTACGGAAACACCATATATTTT.